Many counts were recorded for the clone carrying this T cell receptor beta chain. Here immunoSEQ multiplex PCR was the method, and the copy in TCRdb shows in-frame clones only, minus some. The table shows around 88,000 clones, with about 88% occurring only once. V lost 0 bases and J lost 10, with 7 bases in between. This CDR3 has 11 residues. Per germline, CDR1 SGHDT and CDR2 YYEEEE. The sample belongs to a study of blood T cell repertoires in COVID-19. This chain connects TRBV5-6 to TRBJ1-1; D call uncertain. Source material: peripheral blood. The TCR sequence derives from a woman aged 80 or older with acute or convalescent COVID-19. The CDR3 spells CASSLGGRAFF. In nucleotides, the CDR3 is TGTGCCAGCAGCTTGGGAGGGCGAGCTTTCTTT.